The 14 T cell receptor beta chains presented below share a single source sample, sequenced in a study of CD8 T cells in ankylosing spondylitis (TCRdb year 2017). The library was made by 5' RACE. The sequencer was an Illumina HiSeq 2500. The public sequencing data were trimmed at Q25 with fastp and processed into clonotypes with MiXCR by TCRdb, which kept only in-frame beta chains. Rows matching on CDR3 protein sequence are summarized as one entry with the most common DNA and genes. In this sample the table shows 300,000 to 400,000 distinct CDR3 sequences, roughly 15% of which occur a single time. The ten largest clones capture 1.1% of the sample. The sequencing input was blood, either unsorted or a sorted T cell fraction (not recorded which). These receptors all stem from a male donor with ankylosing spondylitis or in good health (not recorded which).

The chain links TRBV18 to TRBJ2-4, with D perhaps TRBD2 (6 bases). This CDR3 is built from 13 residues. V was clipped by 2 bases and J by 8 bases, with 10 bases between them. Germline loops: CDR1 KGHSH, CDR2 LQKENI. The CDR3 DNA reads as TGTGCCAGCTCACCAAAGGGACTGGACATTCAGTACTTC. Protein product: CASSPKGLDIQYF.

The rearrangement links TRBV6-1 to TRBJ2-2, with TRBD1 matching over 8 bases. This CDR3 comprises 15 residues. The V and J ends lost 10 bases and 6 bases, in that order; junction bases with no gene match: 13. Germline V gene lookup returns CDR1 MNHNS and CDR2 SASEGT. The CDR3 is CATSRIQGEAGELFF. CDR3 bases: TGTGCCACGAGTAGGATACAGGGGGAGGCCGGGGAGCTGTTTTTT.

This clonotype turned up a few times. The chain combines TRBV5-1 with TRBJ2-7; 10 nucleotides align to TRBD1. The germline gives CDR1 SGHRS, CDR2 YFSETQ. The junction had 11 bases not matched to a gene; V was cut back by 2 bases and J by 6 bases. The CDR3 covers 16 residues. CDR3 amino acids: CASSLDRQGAAGEQYF. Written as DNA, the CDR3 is TGCGCCAGCAGCTTAGACCGACAGGGGGCTGCCGGCGAGCAGTACTTC.

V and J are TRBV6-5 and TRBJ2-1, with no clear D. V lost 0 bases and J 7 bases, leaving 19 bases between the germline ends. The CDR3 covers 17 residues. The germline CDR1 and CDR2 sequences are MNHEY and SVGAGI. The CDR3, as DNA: TGTGCCAGCAGTTACTCGAGTAATCCCGGAAAAAAAAATGAGCAGTTCTTC. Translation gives CASSYSSNPGKKNEQFF.

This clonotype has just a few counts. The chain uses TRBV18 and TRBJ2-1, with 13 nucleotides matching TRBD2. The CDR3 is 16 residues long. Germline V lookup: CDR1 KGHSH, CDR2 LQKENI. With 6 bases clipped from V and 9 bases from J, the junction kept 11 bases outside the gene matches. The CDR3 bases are TGTGCCAGCTCCCACGGACTAGCGGGAGAAGGATTTGAGCAGTTCTTC. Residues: CASSHGLAGEGFEQFF.

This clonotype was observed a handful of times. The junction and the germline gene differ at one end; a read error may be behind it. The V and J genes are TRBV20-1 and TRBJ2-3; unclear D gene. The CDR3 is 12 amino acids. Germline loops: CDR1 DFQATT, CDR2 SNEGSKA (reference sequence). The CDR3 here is CSASGPGLHEDF. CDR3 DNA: TGCAGTGCTAGCGGTCCGGGCCTCCACGAGGATTTT.

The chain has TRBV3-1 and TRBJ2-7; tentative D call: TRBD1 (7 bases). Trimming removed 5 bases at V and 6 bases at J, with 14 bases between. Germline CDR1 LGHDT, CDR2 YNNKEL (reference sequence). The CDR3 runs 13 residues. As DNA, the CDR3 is TGTGCCAGCAGCTATTCAGGGGGAGGCGAGCAGTACTTC. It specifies CASSYSGGGEQYF.

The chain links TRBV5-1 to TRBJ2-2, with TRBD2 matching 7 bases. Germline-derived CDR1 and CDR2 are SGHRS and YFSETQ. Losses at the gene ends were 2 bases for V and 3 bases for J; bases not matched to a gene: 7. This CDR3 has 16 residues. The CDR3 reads CASSFGRGGDTGELFF. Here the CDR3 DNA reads TGCGCCAGCAGCTTCGGCCGGGGAGGGGACACCGGGGAGCTGTTTTTT. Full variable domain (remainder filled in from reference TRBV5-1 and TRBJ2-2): KAGVTQTPRYLIKTRGQQVTLSCSPISGHRSVSWYQQTPGQGLQFLFEYFSETQRNKGNFPGRFSGRQFSNSRSEMNVSTLELGDSALYLCASSFGRGGDTGELFFGEGSRLTVL.

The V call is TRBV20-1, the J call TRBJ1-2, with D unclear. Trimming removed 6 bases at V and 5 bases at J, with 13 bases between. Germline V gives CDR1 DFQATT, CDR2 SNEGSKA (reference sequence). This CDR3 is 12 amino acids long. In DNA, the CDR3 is TGCAGTGCACGGGGAAAGGAGTATGGCTACACCTTC. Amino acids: CSARGKEYGYTF.

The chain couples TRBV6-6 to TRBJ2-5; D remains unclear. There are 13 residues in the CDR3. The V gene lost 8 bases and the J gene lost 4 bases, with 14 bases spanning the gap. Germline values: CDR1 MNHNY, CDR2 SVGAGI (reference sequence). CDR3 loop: CASSPHIGETQYF. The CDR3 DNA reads TGTGCCAGCTCCCCACATATTGGAGAGACCCAGTACTTC.

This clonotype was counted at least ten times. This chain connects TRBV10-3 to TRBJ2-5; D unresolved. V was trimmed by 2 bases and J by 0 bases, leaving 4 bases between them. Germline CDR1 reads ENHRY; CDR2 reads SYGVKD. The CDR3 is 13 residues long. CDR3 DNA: TGTGCCATCAGTGAGGGTAACCAAGAGACCCAGTACTTC. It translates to CAISEGNQETQYF.

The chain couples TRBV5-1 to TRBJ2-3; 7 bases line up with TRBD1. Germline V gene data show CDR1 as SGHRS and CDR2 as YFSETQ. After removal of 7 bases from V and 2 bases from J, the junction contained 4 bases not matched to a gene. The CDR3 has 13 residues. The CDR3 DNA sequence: TGCGCCAGCTTTACAGGGGACACAGATACGCAGTATTTT. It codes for CASFTGDTDTQYF.

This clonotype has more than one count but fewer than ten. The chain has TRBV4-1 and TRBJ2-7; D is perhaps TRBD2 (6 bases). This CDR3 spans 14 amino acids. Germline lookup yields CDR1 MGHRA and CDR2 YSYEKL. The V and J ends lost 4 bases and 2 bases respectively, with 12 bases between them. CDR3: CASSPRDFTYEQYF. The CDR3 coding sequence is TGCGCCAGCAGCCCCCGGGACTTCACCTACGAGCAGTACTTC.

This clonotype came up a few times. This chain's CDR3 is CASSPRGGTSHNEQFF. CDR3 coding DNA: TGTGCCAGCAGCCCTCGGGGGGGGACTTCCCACAATGAGCAGTTCTTC. The chain recombines TRBV3-1 with TRBJ2-1, with 8 bases lining up with TRBD2. V gave up 4 bases and J gave up 5 bases; unmatched junction bases: 10. The CDR3 contains 16 residues. Germline CDR1 is LGHDT and CDR2 is YNNKEL (reference sequence).